This T cell receptor beta chain originates from a study of beta chain features in type 1 diabetes. General observations from the study: Researchers could not determine here whether HLA type influences TCRB rearrangement.

Expressed TCRB transcripts were sequenced because the isolated RNA had all been reverse transcribed beforehand. Repertoires were generated with immunoSEQ multiplex PCR, while TCRdb's copy carries only in-frame clones and drops some. The sample has fewer than 550,000 clones, about an eighth seen once. This clone has more than one count but fewer than ten. The antigen remains unidentified. This CDR3 has 15 amino acids. This sequence originates from a woman aged 18-30 years in good health. The source material was naive CD4+ T cells from blood. The V gene is TRBV12-1, the J gene TRBJ2-1; TRBD2 was called by the table and not checked on the DNA. TRBV12-1 is noted as a pseudogene. The CDR3 DNA is TGTGCCAGCACCGTACGGGACTCACAAGACAATGAGCAGTTCTTC. Its protein is CASTVRDSQDNEQFF.